This TCR beta chain derives from a study of T cell repertoires in cytomegalovirus infection. Looking at the study overall: The authors used CMV epitopes that were HLA-C-restricted (recently identified) and HLA-B-restricted (well studied).

V lost 0 bases, J lost 4 bases, and 5 bases stayed unmatched. This CDR3 is built from 15 residues. Germline V gene data show CDR1 as ENHRY and CDR2 as SYGVKD. A word on this clonotype: What it binds is not known.

TCRdb reprocessed the reads via MiXCR and lists one record per CDR3 protein. The top ten hold just under 45% of the sample, which has around 430,000 distinct CDR3 sequences, about 42% seen once. The sample here was cultured PBMCs, taken from culture after CMV antigen stimulation. The chain recombines TRBV10-3 with TRBJ1-2, with 7 bases identical to TRBD1. The origin of this receptor is a human donor in good health (CMV status not recorded). Some clones in this sample may be carry-over from other donors' samples. In DNA, the CDR3 is TGTGCCATCAGTGAGTCGAACGCAGGGGGCTATGGCTACACCTTC. It translates to CAISESNAGGYGYTF.